These 25 T cell receptor beta chains originate from one sample sequenced in a study of vaccination and CD4 T cells after COVID-19. With the Oncomine TCR Beta short-read assay, DNA from cultured CD4+ T cells was sequenced. A single record per CDR3 protein comes from TCRdb applying MiXCR to the PCR reads. The sample holds 20,000 to 25,000 distinct CDR3 sequences; roughly 44% are singletons and the top ten take approximately 20%. The antigens these receptors bind are not known. Treatment noted: approximately 9-day PBMC culture with coronavirus spike peptide pools or control peptides (ViraFEST assay). The material was CD4+ T cells from blood, cultured in vitro, obtained before SARS-CoV-2 vaccination. The receptors come from a human donor who received a COVID-19 vaccine.

The chain combines TRBV21-1 with TRBJ2-6; the table's D call of TRBD1 was not tested on the DNA. TRBV21-1 is a listed pseudogene. The CDR3 runs 20 residues. The CDR3 here is CASSKPGQGARTSGANVLTF. The CDR3, as DNA: TGTGCCAGCAGCAAACCGGGACAGGGGGCGAGAACCTCTGGGGCCAACGTCCTGACTTTC.

This chain joins TRBV6-1 and TRBJ2-7; D is uncertain. Germline V CDR1 and CDR2: MNHNS, SASEGT. Deletions cut 4 bases from V and 7 bases from J, with 20 bases between. The CDR3 contains 15 residues. The CDR3 spells CASSVGWATAGEQYF. The CDR3 coding sequence is TGTGCCAGCAGTGTGGGCTGGGCTACGGCCGGGGAGCAGTACTTC.

The V and J genes are TRBV27 and TRBJ1-6; the match to TRBD1 covers 9 bases. CDR1 and CDR2 (germline): MNHEY, SMNVEV (reference sequence). V was clipped by 6 bases and J by 1 base; unmatched bases: 4. The CDR3 is 16 amino acids. CDR3 in DNA: TGTGCCAGCAGCTGGGACAGGGTATCCTATAATTCACCCCTCCACTTT. Protein: CASSWDRVSYNSPLHF.

The chain is built from TRBV2 and TRBJ2-1; TRBD1 aligns across 11 bases. The CDR3 extends over 13 amino acids. Germline CDR1 and CDR2: SNHLY and FYNNEI. Trimming took 11 bases from V and 7 from J; bases not matched to a gene: 7. The CDR3 coding sequence is TGTGCCGGAGGACAGGGGGCGAAGAATGAGCAGTTCTTC. This gives the protein CAGGQGAKNEQFF.

This clonotype came up once. V and J are TRBV5-1 and TRBJ1-5, with D perhaps matching TRBD1 (6 bases). Germline V gene data show CDR1 as SGHRS and CDR2 as YFSETQ. The CDR3 runs to 15 residues. V was pared by 3 bases and J by 5 bases, with 15 bases between. DNA of the CDR3: TGCGCCAGCAGCTCGTCCGGGGGCCGGGATCAGCCCCAGCATTTT. It codes for CASSSSGGRDQPQHF.

CDR3 coding DNA: TGTGCCAGCAGTCGCCGGGACAGGGGGTCCCTCCACTTT. Translation gives CASSRRDRGSLHF. The genes are TRBV12-3 or TRBV12-4 and TRBJ1-6; 11 bases fit TRBD1. The V and J ends lost 5 bases and 14 bases, in that order; junction bases with no gene match: 5. The CDR3 extends over 13 amino acids.

V usage is TRBV11-3 and J usage is TRBJ1-1; D may be TRBD1 (5 bases). The CDR3 covers 16 residues. The germline V gene encodes CDR1 SGHNT and CDR2 YENEEA. With 1 base removed from V and 4 bases from J, the gap between germline ends came to 16 bases. Here the CDR3 reads CASSLASGRESTEAFF. For the CDR3, the DNA is TGTGCCAGCAGCTTAGCGTCGGGCAGGGAAAGCACTGAAGCTTTCTTT.

The chain recombines TRBV12-3 or TRBV12-4 with TRBJ1-3; 8 bases map to TRBD1. Trimming at V came to 6 bases and at J to 0 bases, leaving 7 bases not matched to a gene. The CDR3 sequence is 16 residues long. CDR3 bases: TGTGCCAGCAGCTCACAGGGGGGGTACTCTGGAAACACCATATATTTT. Encoded protein: CASSSQGGYSGNTIYF.

The rearrangement uses TRBV5-1 and TRBJ1-6; D is undetermined. Per the germline V gene, CDR1 is SGHRS and CDR2 is YFSETQ. Trimming removed 1 base at V and 5 bases at J, with 13 bases between. The CDR3 runs to 16 residues. CDR3 sequence: CASSLTTAGDNSPLHF. CDR3 DNA: TGCGCCAGCAGCTTGACAACGGCTGGAGATAATTCACCCCTCCACTTT.

This chain joins TRBV10-2 and TRBJ2-5; D perhaps matches TRBD2 (5 bases). This CDR3 is built from 13 residues. Trimming stripped 6 bases from V and 4 bases from J, with 12 bases between. Germline loops: CDR1 WSHSY, CDR2 SAAADI. CDR3 sequence reads: CASRRAEGETQYF. CDR3 DNA sequence: TGCGCCAGCAGAAGAGCCGAGGGAGAGACCCAGTACTTC.

This clonotype occurred a few times. The chain uses TRBV24-1 and TRBJ1-2; 8 nucleotides align to TRBD1. This CDR3 has 15 residues. The V segment lost 3 bases and the J segment 3 bases; nucleotides outside the gene matches: 5. Germline CDR1 and CDR2: KGHDR and SFDVKD. The CDR3 region has the DNA TGTGCCACCAGTGATAATAAGGGACAGGACTATGGCTACACCTTC. Its protein is CATSDNKGQDYGYTF.

V gene TRBV29-1 combines with J gene TRBJ1-5, with D possibly being TRBD1 (5 bases). Germline V lookup: CDR1 SQVTM, CDR2 ANQGSEA. This CDR3 comprises 12 residues. Trimming shortened V by 4 bases and J by 4 bases, and 8 bases separated the two germline ends. CDR3 sequence reads: CSVVWGNQPQHF. DNA for the CDR3: TGCAGCGTTGTTTGGGGGAATCAGCCCCAGCATTTT.

The chain has TRBV19 and TRBJ1-2, with 8 bases aligning to TRBD1. The CDR3 covers 13 residues. Per the germline V gene, CDR1 is LNHDA and CDR2 is SQIVND (reference sequence). Losses at the gene ends were 6 bases for V and 5 bases for J; bases not matched to a gene: 5. In DNA, the CDR3 is TGTGCCAGTAGGATCGACAGGGGATATGGCTACACCTTC. It yields the protein CASRIDRGYGYTF.

J is TRBJ2-3 and V is TRBV30, with 10 bases matching TRBD1. Germline V gene sequence: CDR1 GTSNPN, CDR2 SVGIG (reference sequence). This CDR3 contains 15 residues. V was pared by 1 base and J by 0 bases, with 1 base of the junction left unmatched. CDR3 loop: CAWSGGQGSTDTQYF. CDR3 bases: TGTGCCTGGAGTGGGGGACAGGGGAGCACAGATACGCAGTATTTT.

This clonotype occurred a few times. The chain uses TRBV7-2 and TRBJ2-7; 8 nucleotides agree with TRBD2. J lost 2 bases, V lost 6 bases, and 6 bases had no gene match. The CDR3 is 14 residues long. Germline V gene sequence: CDR1 SGHTA, CDR2 FQGNSA. The CDR3 nucleotides read TGTGCCAGCAGATCACGGGGGGGGACCTACGAGCAGTACTTC. As protein: CASRSRGGTYEQYF.

The V gene is TRBV6-1, the J gene TRBJ1-6; no firm D call. The length of the CDR3 is 14 residues. V lost 2 bases to trimming and J lost 7 bases, with 9 bases between them. Looked up from germline, CDR1 is MNHNS and CDR2 is SASEGT. This chain's CDR3 is CASSEQQLNSPLHF. The CDR3, as DNA: TGTGCCAGCAGTGAACAACAGCTCAATTCACCCCTCCACTTT.

The chain carries TRBV20-1 and TRBJ2-5; TRBD2 matches at 11 bases. The CDR3 loop spans 14 amino acids. Germline V gene data show CDR1 as DFQATT and CDR2 as SNEGSKA (reference sequence). Trimming cost V 4 bases and J 4 bases; bases outside gene matches: 5. CDR3: CSAIAGGPVETQYF. The DNA for the CDR3 is TGCAGTGCTATAGCGGGGGGGCCGGTAGAGACCCAGTACTTC.

The V gene is TRBV12-3 or TRBV12-4, the J gene TRBJ2-3; D might be TRBD2 (7 bases). This CDR3 has 17 amino acids. Between the trimmed V and J ends, which lost 3 bases and 0 bases, there was a span of 16 bases. CDR3 bases: TGTGCCAGCAGTTTTCATAGGGGGGGATCTAGCACAGATACGCAGTATTTT. This gives the protein CASSFHRGGSSTDTQYF.

The rearrangement links TRBV9 to TRBJ1-1; D not certain. The CDR3 contains 15 residues. Germline V gives CDR1 SGDLS, CDR2 YYNGEE. Trimming took 4 bases from V and 0 from J, leaving 13 bases between them. The DNA of the CDR3 is TGTGCCAGCAGCCCCGGGTTCGGGTTGAACACTGAAGCTTTCTTT. The encoded protein is CASSPGFGLNTEAFF.

The V and J genes are TRBV19 and TRBJ1-1; weak D call: TRBD1 (5 bases). The CDR3 consists of 13 residues. The germline V and J ends were trimmed by 1 base and 6 bases, with 9 bases remaining between them. The V gene's germline CDR1 is LNHDA and CDR2 SQIVND (reference sequence). CDR3 residues: CASSIVGGAEAFF. The DNA for the CDR3 is TGTGCCAGTAGTATAGTCGGGGGTGCTGAAGCTTTCTTT.

The chain couples TRBV9 to TRBJ2-3; possibly TRBD2 for D (6 bases). Trimming stripped 0 bases from V and 5 bases from J, with 10 bases between. The CDR3 extends over 14 amino acids. Germline CDR1 is SGDLS and CDR2 is YYNGEE. The CDR3 loop reads CASSVGLGGDTQYF. DNA for the CDR3: TGTGCCAGCAGCGTAGGACTAGGTGGAGATACGCAGTATTTT.

The chain recombines TRBV2 with TRBJ1-3; D is unclear. V was pared by 6 bases and J by 0 bases, with 9 bases between. Looked up from germline, CDR1 is SNHLY and CDR2 is FYNNEI. CDR3 length: 14 amino acids. DNA of the CDR3: TGTGCCAGCAGCGGACGGGTCTCTGGAAACACCATATATTTT. This codes for CASSGRVSGNTIYF.

V usage is TRBV10-1 and J usage is TRBJ2-1; 7 bases map to TRBD1. Germline CDR1 WNHNN, CDR2 SYGVQD (reference sequence). Losses at the gene ends were 2 bases for V and 2 bases for J; bases not matched to a gene: 9. The CDR3 loop spans 17 amino acids. The CDR3 bases are TGCGCCAGCAGTGAGCGCCGGGCGCAGGGGGCCTACAATGAGCAGTTCTTC. Amino acid sequence: CASSERRAQGAYNEQFF.

The chain combines TRBV30 with TRBJ2-5; no reliable D call. The CDR3 is made up of 13 amino acids. Trimming shortened V by 5 bases and J by 2 bases, and 12 bases separated the two germline ends. Germline lookup yields CDR1 GTSNPN and CDR2 SVGIG (reference sequence). The CDR3, as DNA: TGTGCCTGGTGTAGGGCAGTACAAGAGACCCAGTACTTC. As protein: CAWCRAVQETQYF.

The J gene is TRBJ1-1, the V gene TRBV2, with 7 bases identical to TRBD1. Germline CDR1 and CDR2: SNHLY and FYNNEI. The CDR3 consists of 13 residues. Losses at the gene ends were 6 bases for V and 7 bases for J; bases not matched to a gene: 8. In DNA, the CDR3 is TGTGCCAGCAGGAGAGACAGGGTTGATGAAGCTTTCTTT. Protein product: CASRRDRVDEAFF.